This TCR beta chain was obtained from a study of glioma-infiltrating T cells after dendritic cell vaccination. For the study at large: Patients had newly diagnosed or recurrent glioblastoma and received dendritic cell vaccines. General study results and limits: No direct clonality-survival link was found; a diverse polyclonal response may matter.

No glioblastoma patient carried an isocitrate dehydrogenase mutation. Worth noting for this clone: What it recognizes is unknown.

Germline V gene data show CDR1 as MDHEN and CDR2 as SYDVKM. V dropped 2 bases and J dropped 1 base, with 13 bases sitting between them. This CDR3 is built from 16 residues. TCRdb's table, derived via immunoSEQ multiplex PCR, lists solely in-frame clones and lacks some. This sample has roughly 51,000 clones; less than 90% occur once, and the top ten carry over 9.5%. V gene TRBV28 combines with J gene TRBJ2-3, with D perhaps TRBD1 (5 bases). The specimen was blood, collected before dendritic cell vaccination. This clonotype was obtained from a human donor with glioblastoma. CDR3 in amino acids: CASSLEGAPGTDTQYF. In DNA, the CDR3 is TGTGCCAGCAGTTTAGAAGGGGCCCCGGGCACAGATACGCAGTATTTT.